What follows is one T cell receptor (beta chain) and its context. This entry comes from a study of blood T cell repertoires in COVID-19. Overall study context: Specimens from acute and convalescent COVID-19 originated in the United States, Italy and Spain. The analysed material was cDNA or gDNA that came from T cells, B-cell-depleted T cells, or PBMCs.

In the source study's methods: Nucleated cell number was recorded as an estimate derived from reference gene primer amplification. The protocol was immunoSEQ multiplex PCR, while the TCRdb copy is restricted to in-frame clones and leaves out a portion. D and trimming were read from the DNA, whereas the V and J calls and clone size are those reported in that table. The sample consists of a few hundred thousand clones, about 85% of them appearing once. The CDR3 totals 15 residues. Germline CDR1 and CDR2: SNHLY and FYNNEI. The V gene end was trimmed by 4 bases and the J gene end by 4 bases; junction bases not matched to a gene: 6.

Sequencing was performed on peripheral blood. The V and J genes are TRBV2 and TRBJ2-5, with 10 bases fitting TRBD1. The TCR was taken from a woman between 18 and 29 years old with acute or convalescent COVID-19. The DNA for the CDR3 is TGTGCCAGCAGTGGACAGGGGGCAGGGAGAGAGACCCAGTACTTC. Translating gives CASSGQGAGRETQYF.